The sample holds many counts of the clone carrying this T cell receptor beta chain. Its specificity is unknown. The data derive from a study of spatial heterogeneity in lung cancer. For the study at large: A consistent excess of beta-chain over alpha-chain sequences was detected. General study results and limits: One measure, the expanded intratumoral alpha and beta TCR count, tracked tumor mutation counts.

Specified time point: sample taken at primary tumor resection. Tumor, nontumor lung or frozen PBMC supplied whole RNA that was sequenced unsorted. Using its own MiXCR run on the 5' RACE reads, TCRdb lists one record per CDR3 protein. The sample has about 28,000 distinct CDR3 sequences, around 6.9% seen once. The CDR3 is 15 residues long. V was clipped by 3 bases and J by 6 bases, with 14 bases between them. Germline-derived CDR1 and CDR2 are MDHEN and SYDVKM. The origin of this receptor is a male donor with early-stage non-small cell lung cancer. The sample was lung tumor tissue, taken at surgery. This chain connects TRBV28 to TRBJ2-2; D not certain. The CDR3 DNA is TGTGCCAGCAGTTTGGACCCCAGACGATCCGGGGAGCTGTTTTTT. It translates to CASSLDPRRSGELFF.